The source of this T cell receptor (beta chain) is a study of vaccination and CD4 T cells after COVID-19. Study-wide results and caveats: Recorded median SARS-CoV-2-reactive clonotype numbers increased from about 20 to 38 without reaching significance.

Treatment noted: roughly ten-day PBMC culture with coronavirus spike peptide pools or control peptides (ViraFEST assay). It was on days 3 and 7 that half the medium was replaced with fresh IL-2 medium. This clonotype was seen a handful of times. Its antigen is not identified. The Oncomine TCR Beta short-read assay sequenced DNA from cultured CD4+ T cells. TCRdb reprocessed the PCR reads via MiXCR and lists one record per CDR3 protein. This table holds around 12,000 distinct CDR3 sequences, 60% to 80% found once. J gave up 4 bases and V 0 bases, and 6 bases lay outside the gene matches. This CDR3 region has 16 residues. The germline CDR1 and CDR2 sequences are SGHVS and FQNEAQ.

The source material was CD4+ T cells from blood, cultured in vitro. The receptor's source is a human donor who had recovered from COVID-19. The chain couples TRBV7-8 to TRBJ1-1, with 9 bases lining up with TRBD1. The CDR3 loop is CASSLAGTGFGTEAFF. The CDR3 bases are TGTGCCAGCAGCTTAGCCGGGACAGGGTTTGGCACTGAAGCTTTCTTT.